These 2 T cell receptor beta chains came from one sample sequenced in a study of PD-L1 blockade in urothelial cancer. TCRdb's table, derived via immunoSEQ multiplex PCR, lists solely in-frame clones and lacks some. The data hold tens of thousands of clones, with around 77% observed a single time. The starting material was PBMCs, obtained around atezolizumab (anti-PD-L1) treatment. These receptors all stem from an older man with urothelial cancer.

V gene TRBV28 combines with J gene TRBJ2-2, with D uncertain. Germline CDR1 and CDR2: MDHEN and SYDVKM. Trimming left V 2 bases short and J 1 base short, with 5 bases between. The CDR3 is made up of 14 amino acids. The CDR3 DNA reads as TGTGCCAGCAGTTTAGCAGGGAACACCGGGGAGCTGTTTTTT. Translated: CASSLAGNTGELFF.

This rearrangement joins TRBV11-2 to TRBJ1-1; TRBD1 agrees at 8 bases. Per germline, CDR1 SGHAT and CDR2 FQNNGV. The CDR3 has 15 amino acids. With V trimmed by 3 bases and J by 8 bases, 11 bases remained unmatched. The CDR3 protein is CASSFYRAGGLEAFF. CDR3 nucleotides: TGTGCCAGCAGCTTTTACCGGGCAGGGGGCTTGGAAGCTTTCTTT.